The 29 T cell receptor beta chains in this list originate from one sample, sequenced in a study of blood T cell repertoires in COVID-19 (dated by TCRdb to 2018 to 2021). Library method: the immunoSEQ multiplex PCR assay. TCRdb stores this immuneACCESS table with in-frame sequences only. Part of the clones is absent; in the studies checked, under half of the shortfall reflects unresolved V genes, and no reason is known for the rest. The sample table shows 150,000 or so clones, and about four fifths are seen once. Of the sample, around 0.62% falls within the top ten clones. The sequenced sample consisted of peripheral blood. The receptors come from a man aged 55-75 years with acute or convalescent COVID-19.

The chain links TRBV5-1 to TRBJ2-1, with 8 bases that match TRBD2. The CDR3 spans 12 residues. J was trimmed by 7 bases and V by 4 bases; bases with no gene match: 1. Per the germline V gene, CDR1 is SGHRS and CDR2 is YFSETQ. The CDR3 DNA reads TGCGCCAGCAGCCGGGGGGGAAATGAGCAGTTCTTC. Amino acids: CASSRGGNEQFF. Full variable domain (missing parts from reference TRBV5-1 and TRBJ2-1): KAGVTQTPRYLIKTRGQQVTLSCSPISGHRSVSWYQQTPGQGLQFLFEYFSETQRNKGNFPGRFSGRQFSNSRSEMNVSTLELGDSALYLCASSRGGNEQFFGPGTRLTVL.

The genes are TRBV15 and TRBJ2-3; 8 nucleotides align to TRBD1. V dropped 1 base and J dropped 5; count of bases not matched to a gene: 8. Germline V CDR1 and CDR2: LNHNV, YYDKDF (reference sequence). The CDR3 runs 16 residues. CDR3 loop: CATSRGPQTGEDTQYF. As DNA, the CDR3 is TGTGCCACCAGCAGAGGTCCGCAGACAGGGGAAGATACGCAGTATTTT. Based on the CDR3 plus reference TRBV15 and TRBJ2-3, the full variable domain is DAMVIQNPRYQVTQFGKPVTLSCSQTLNHNVMYWYQQKSSQAPKLLFHYYDKDFNNEADTPDNFQSRRPNTSFCFLDIRSPGLGDTAMYLCATSRGPQTGEDTQYFGPGTRLTVL.

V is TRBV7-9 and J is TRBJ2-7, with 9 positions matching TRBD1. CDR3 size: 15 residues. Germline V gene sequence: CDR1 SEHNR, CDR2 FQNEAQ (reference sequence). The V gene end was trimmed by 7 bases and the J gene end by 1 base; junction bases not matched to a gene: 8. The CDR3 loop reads CASTPPGTGSYEQYF. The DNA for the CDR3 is TGTGCCAGCACGCCCCCCGGGACAGGGTCCTACGAGCAGTACTTC.

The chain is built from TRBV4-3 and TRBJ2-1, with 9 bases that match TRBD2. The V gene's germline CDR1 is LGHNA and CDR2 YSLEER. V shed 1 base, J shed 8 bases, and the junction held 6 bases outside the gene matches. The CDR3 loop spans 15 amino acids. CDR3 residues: CASSQVNSGSDEQFF. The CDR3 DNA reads TGCGCCAGCAGCCAAGTTAATAGCGGGAGCGATGAGCAGTTCTTC.

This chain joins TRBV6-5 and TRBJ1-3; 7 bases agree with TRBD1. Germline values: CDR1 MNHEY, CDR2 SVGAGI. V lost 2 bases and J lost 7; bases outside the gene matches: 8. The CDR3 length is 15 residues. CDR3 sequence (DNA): TGTGCCAGCAGTTACCTTCCCGACAGGGCCAACACCATATATTTT. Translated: CASSYLPDRANTIYF.

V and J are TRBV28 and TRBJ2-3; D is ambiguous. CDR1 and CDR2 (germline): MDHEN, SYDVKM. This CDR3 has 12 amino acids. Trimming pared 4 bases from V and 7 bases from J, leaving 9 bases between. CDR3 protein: CASSSGGNTQYF. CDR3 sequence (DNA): TGTGCCAGCAGTTCCGGCGGAAATACGCAGTATTTT.

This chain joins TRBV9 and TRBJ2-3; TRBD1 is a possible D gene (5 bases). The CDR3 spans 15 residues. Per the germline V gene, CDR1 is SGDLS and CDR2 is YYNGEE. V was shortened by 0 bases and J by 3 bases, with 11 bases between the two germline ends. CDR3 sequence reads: CASSVGGTGTDTQYF. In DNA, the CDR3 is TGTGCCAGCAGCGTAGGGGGCACCGGGACAGATACGCAGTATTTT. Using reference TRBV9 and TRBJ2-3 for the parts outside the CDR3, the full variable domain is DSGVTQTPKHLITATGQRVTLRCSPRSGDLSVYWYQQSLDQGLQFLIQYYNGEERAKGNILERFSAQQFPDLHSELNLSSLELGDSALYFCASSVGGTGTDTQYFGPGTRLTVL.

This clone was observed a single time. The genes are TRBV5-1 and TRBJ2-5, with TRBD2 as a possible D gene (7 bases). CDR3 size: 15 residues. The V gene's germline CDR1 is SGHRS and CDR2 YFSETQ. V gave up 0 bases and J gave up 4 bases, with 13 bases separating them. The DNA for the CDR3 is TGCGCCAGCAGCTTGGGTGGGGGGGCCGGAGAGACCCAGTACTTC. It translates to CASSLGGGAGETQYF. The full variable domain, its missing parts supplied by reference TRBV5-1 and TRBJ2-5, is KAGVTQTPRYLIKTRGQQVTLSCSPISGHRSVSWYQQTPGQGLQFLFEYFSETQRNKGNFPGRFSGRQFSNSRSEMNVSTLELGDSALYLCASSLGGGAGETQYFGPGTRLLVL.

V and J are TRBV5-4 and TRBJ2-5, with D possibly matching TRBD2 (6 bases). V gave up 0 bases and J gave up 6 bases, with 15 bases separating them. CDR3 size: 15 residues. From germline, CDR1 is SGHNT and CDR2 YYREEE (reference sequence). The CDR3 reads CASSLAEWGGKTQYF. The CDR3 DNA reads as TGTGCCAGCAGCTTGGCCGAGTGGGGAGGAAAGACCCAGTACTTC.

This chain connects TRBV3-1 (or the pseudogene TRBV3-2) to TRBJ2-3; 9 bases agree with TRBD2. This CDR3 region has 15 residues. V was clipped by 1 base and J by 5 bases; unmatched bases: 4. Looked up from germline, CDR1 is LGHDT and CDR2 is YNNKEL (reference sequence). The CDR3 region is CASSQVAGARDTQYF. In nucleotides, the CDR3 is TGTGCCAGCAGCCAAGTAGCGGGGGCAAGAGATACGCAGTATTTT.

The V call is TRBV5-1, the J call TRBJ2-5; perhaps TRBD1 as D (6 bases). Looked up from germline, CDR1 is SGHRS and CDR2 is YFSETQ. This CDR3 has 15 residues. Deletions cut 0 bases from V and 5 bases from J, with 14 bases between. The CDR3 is CASSLGGRGAETQYF. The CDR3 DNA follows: TGCGCCAGCAGCTTGGGGGGCAGGGGAGCGGAGACCCAGTACTTC.

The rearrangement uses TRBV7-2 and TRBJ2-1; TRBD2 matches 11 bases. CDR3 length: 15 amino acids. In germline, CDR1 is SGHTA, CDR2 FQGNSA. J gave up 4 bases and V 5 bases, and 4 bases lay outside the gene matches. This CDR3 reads CASSPTSGDYNEQFF. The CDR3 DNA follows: TGTGCCAGCAGCCCGACTAGCGGGGATTACAATGAGCAGTTCTTC.

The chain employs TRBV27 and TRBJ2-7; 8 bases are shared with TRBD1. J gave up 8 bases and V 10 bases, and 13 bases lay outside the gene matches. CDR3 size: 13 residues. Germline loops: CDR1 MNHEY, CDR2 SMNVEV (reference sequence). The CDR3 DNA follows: TGTGCCACCTCCGGGTGGGGACAGGTTCAGCAGTACTTC. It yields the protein CATSGWGQVQQYF.

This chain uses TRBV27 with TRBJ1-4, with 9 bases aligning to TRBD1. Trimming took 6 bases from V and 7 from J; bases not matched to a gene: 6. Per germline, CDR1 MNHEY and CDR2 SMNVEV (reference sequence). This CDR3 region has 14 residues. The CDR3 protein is CASRNRDRVEKLFF. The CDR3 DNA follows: TGTGCCAGCAGAAACCGGGACAGGGTTGAAAAACTGTTTTTT.

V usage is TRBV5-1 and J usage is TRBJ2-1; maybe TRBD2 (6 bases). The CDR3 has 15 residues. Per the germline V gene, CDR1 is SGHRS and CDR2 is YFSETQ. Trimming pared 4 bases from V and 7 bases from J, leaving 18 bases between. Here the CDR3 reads CASSQSTSLGNEQFF. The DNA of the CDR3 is TGCGCCAGCAGCCAATCGACTAGTTTGGGTAATGAGCAGTTCTTC. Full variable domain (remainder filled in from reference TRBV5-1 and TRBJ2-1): KAGVTQTPRYLIKTRGQQVTLSCSPISGHRSVSWYQQTPGQGLQFLFEYFSETQRNKGNFPGRFSGRQFSNSRSEMNVSTLELGDSALYLCASSQSTSLGNEQFFGPGTRLTVL.

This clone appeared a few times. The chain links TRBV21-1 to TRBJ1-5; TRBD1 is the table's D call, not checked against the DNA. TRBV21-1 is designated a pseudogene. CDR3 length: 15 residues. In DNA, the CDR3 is TGTGCCAGCAGCAGTGGACAGGGGAGGGAACAGCCCCAGCATTTT. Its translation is CASSSGQGREQPQHF.

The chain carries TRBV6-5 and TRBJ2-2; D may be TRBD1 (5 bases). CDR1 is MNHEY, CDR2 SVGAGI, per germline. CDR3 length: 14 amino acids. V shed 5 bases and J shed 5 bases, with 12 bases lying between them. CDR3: CASSHQGGTGELFF. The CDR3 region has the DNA TGTGCCAGCAGTCACCAGGGTGGGACCGGGGAGCTGTTTTTT.

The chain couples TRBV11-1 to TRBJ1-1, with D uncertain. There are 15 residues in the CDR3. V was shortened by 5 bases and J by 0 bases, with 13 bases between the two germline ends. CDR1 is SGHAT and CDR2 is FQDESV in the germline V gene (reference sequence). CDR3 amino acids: CASSRVRDMNTEAFF. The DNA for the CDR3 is TGTGCCAGCAGCCGGGTCAGAGATATGAACACTGAAGCTTTCTTT. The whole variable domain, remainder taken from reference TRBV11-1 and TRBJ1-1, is EAEVAQSPRYKITEKSQAVAFWCDPISGHATLYWYRQILGQGPELLVQFQDESVVDDSQLPKDRFSAERLKGVDSTLKIQPAELGDSAMYLCASSRVRDMNTEAFFGQGTRLTVV.

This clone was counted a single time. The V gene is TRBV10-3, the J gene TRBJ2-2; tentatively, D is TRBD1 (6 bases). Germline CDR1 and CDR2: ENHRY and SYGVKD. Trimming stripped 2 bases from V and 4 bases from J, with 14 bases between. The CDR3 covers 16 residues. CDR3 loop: CAISEMLGGSTGELFF. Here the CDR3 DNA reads TGTGCCATCAGTGAGATGCTAGGGGGAAGCACCGGGGAGCTGTTTTTT.

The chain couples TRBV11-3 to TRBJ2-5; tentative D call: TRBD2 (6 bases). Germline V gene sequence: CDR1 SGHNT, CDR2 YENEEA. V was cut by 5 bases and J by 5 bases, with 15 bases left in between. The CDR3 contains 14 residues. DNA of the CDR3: TGTGCCAGCAGCGCCGGGAGAGCAGAGGAGACCCAGTACTTC. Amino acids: CASSAGRAEETQYF.

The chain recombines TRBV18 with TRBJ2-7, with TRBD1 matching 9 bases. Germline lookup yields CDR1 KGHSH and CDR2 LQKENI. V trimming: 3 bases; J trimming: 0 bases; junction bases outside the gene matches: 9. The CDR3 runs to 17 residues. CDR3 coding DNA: TGTGCCAGCTCACCTATAGAAGGGACAGGGCGCTCCTACGAGCAGTACTTC. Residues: CASSPIEGTGRSYEQYF.

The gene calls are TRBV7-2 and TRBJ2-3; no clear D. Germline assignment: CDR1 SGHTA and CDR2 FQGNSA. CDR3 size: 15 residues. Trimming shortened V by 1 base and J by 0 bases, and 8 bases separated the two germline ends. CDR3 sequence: CASSLVARSTDTQYF. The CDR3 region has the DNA TGTGCCAGCAGCTTAGTAGCTAGAAGCACAGATACGCAGTATTTT.

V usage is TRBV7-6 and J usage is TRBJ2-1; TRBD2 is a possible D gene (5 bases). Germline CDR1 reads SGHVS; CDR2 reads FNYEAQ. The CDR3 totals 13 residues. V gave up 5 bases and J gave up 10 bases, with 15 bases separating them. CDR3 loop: CASSENAAGEQFF. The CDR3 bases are TGTGCCAGCAGCGAGAACGCGGCGGGCGAGCAGTTCTTC.

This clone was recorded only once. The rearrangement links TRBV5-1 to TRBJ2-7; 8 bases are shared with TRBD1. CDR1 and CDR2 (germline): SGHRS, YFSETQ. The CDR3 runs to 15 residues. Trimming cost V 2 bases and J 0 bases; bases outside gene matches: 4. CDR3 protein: CASSFRTGSSYEQYF. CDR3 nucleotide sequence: TGCGCCAGCAGCTTCCGGACAGGGAGCTCCTACGAGCAGTACTTC.

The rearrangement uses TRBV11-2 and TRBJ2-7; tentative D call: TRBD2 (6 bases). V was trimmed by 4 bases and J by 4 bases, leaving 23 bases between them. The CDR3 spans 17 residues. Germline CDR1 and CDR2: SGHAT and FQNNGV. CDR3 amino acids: CASSSWWRGYRRYEQYF. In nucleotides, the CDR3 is TGTGCCAGCAGCTCCTGGTGGAGGGGCTACCGGAGGTACGAGCAGTACTTC. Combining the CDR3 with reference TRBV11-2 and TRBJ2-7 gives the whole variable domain EAGVAQSPRYKIIEKRQSVAFWCNPISGHATLYWYQQILGQGPKLLIQFQNNGVVDDSQLPKDRFSAERLKGVDSTLKIQPAKLEDSAVYLCASSSWWRGYRRYEQYFGPGTRLTVT.

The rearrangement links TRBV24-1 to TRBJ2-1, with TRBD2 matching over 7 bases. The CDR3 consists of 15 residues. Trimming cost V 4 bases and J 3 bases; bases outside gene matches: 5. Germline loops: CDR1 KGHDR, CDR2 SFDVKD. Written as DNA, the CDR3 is TGTGCCACCAGTGAGGGGGACTACCTCTACAATGAGCAGTTCTTC. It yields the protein CATSEGDYLYNEQFF.

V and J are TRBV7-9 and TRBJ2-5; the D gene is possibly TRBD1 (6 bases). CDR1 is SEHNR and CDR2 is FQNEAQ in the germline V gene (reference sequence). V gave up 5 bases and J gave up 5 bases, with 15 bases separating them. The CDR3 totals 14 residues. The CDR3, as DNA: TGTGCCAGCAGCAAAGCCGGGACATCGGAGACCCAGTACTTC. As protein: CASSKAGTSETQYF.

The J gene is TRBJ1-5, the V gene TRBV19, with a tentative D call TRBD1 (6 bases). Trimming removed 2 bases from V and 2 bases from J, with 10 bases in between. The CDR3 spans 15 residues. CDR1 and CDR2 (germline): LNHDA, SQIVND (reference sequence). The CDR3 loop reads CASSIIWGRNQPQHF. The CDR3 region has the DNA TGTGCCAGTAGTATAATATGGGGGCGCAATCAGCCCCAGCATTTT.

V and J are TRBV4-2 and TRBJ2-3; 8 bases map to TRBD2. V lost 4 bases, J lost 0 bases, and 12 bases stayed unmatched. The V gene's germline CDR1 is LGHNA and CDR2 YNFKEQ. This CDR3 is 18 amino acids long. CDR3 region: CASSRATSGALSTDTQYF. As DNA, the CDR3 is TGTGCCAGCAGCCGTGCCACTAGCGGAGCCCTTAGCACAGATACGCAGTATTTT.